The 29 T cell receptor beta chains presented below share a single source sample, sequenced in a study of cytomegalovirus exposure and HLA in healthy donors. It was with 60 Vbeta and 13 Jbeta primers that the PCR ran. Libraries were prepared by immunoSEQ multiplex PCR; TCRdb keeps only in-frame clonotypes and omits some of them. The table lists about 140,000 clones, 80% to 90% of them singletons, with roughly 5% in the top ten. Specimen: PBMCs. All receptors derive from a woman between 25 and 40 years old in good health and CMV-seronegative.

The chain joins TRBV2 to TRBJ1-6; 9 bases agree with TRBD1. CDR1 and CDR2 (germline): SNHLY, FYNNEI. The V gene end was trimmed by 5 bases and the J gene end by 9 bases; junction bases not matched to a gene: 11. CDR3 length: 16 amino acids. The CDR3 region has the DNA TGTGCCAGCAGTACGGACCGGGACAGGGTGGGTTCACCCCTCCACTTT. Its protein product is CASSTDRDRVGSPLHF.

The chain links TRBV7-8 to TRBJ1-5, with D tentatively TRBD1 (5 bases). CDR1 and CDR2 from the germline V gene are SGHVS and FQNEAQ. V lost 4 bases to trimming and J lost 2 bases, with 9 bases between them. The CDR3 is 14 amino acids. The CDR3 sequence: CASSSVTGNQPQHF. The CDR3, as DNA: TGTGCCAGCAGCTCAGTGACAGGCAATCAGCCCCAGCATTTT.

This chain uses TRBV5-4 with TRBJ2-5, with D unresolved. Germline CDR1 reads SGHNT; CDR2 reads YYREEE (reference sequence). The CDR3 covers 13 residues. Trimming left V 2 bases short and J 4 bases short, with 9 bases between. This CDR3 is CASSFGSGETQYF. As DNA, the CDR3 is TGTGCCAGCAGCTTTGGTTCGGGAGAGACCCAGTACTTC.

Points on this clone: The junction differs from germline at one of its ends, possibly a read error. The V call is TRBV9, the J call TRBJ2-3; 10 bases line up with TRBD1. The CDR3 runs to 15 residues. CDR1 and CDR2 from the germline V gene are SGDLS and YYNGEE. The CDR3 region has the DNA TGTGCCAGCACCGTAGGACAGGGGGAGACAGATACGCAGTATTTT. This gives the protein CASTVGQGETDTQYF. The whole variable domain, remainder taken from reference TRBV9 and TRBJ2-3, is DSGVTQTPKHLITATGQRVTLRCSPRSGDLSVYWYQQSLDQGLQFLIQYYNGEERAKGNILERFSAQQFPDLHSELNLSSLELGDSALYFCASTVGQGETDTQYFGPGTRLTVL.

The chain has TRBV4-1 and TRBJ1-2, with TRBD1 matching over 11 bases. Per germline, CDR1 MGHRA and CDR2 YSYEKL. V gave up 4 bases and J gave up 6 bases; unmatched junction bases: 16. The CDR3 is 18 amino acids. The CDR3 nucleotides are TGCGCCAGCAGCCTAAACCCCGAGGGCGGACAGGGGGCTAATGGCTACACCTTC. It yields the protein CASSLNPEGGQGANGYTF.

This chain joins TRBV19 and TRBJ1-2; D not certain. Trimming cost V 1 base and J 2 bases, with 8 bases left between them. Looked up from germline, CDR1 is LNHDA and CDR2 is SQIVND (reference sequence). The CDR3 is 14 residues long. The CDR3: CASSIGGINYGYTF. The CDR3 DNA sequence: TGTGCCAGTAGTATAGGCGGGATCAACTATGGCTACACCTTC.

In this sample, this clone turned up once. This chain uses TRBV7-6 with TRBJ2-1, with D unclear. The germline gives CDR1 SGHVS, CDR2 FNYEAQ. The germline V and J ends were trimmed by 2 bases and 7 bases, with 6 bases remaining between them. The CDR3 loop spans 12 amino acids. CDR3 in DNA: TGTGCCAGCAGCTTACTGCAGAATGAGCAGTTCTTC. Encoded protein: CASSLLQNEQFF.

The chain joins TRBV7-8 to TRBJ1-1; no firm D call. CDR1 and CDR2 (germline): SGHVS, FQNEAQ. This CDR3 is 13 amino acids long. Trimming removed 10 bases from V and 4 bases from J, with 16 bases in between. CDR3 nucleotide sequence: TGTGCCACCCGGGAGGGTTGGGGCACTGAAGCTTTCTTT. Protein sequence: CATREGWGTEAFF. Full variable domain (outside the CDR3, taken from reference TRBV7-8 and TRBJ1-1): GAGVSQSPRYKVAKRGQDVALRCDPISGHVSLFWYQQALGQGPEFLTYFQNEAQLDKSGLPSDRFFAERPEGSVSTLKIQRTQQEDSAVYLCATREGWGTEAFFGQGTRLTVV.

The genes are TRBV4-1 and TRBJ2-6, with 11 bases fitting TRBD1. This CDR3 is 18 amino acids long. CDR1 and CDR2 from the germline V gene are MGHRA and YSYEKL. The V gene end was trimmed by 6 bases and the J gene end by 0 bases; junction bases not matched to a gene: 7. The CDR3 DNA reads as TGCGCCAGCAGTCCCGGACAGGGGGCGCGCTCTGGGGCCAACGTCCTGACTTTC. Translating gives CASSPGQGARSGANVLTF.

The chain carries TRBV4-3 and TRBJ2-5; 8 bases are shared with TRBD2. The J call may be incorrect, as the DNA end agrees better with TRBJ2-7. This CDR3 has 15 amino acids. Germline assignment: CDR1 LGHNA and CDR2 YSLEER. The CDR3 is CASSQDRGGTYEQYF. The CDR3 nucleotides are TGCGCCAGCAGCCAAGATCGGGGGGGCACCTACGAGCAGTACTTC.

A single count supports this clone. V is TRBV5-6 and J is TRBJ1-2; D remains ambiguous. From germline, CDR1 is SGHDT and CDR2 YYEEEE. This CDR3 comprises 16 residues. Trimming cost V 5 bases and J 1 base, with 18 bases left between them. CDR3 sequence: CASSGSPGARNYGYTF. CDR3 bases: TGTGCCAGCAGTGGGAGTCCGGGAGCCCGTAACTATGGCTACACCTTC.

CDR3 amino acids: CAWSVGQTSTDTQYF. Written as DNA, the CDR3 is TGTGCCTGGAGTGTCGGTCAGACTAGCACAGATACGCAGTATTTT. V and J are TRBV30 and TRBJ2-3, with D uncertain. The V gene lost 0 bases and the J gene lost 0 bases, with 10 bases spanning the gap. Germline CDR1 is GTSNPN and CDR2 is SVGIG (reference sequence). CDR3 length equals 15 residues.

This chain connects TRBV5-4 to TRBJ2-2, with D possibly TRBD1 on 6 matching bases. In germline, CDR1 is SGHNT, CDR2 YYREEE (reference sequence). The CDR3 runs to 16 residues. Trimming cost V 10 bases and J 0 bases, with 19 bases left between them. CDR3 DNA sequence: TGTGCCGTCCTCGGGCGTGGGGGCCCGAACACCGGGGAGCTGTTTTTT. Encoded protein: CAVLGRGGPNTGELFF.

The rearrangement links TRBV28 to TRBJ2-7; 11 bases are shared with TRBD2. The CDR3 covers 15 residues. V lost 4 bases to trimming and J lost 4 bases; unmatched junction nucleotides: 6. The V gene's germline CDR1 is MDHEN and CDR2 SYDVKM. The DNA for the CDR3 is TGTGCCAGCAGTTGGATTAGCGGGAGGGTATACGAGCAGTACTTC. Its translation: CASSWISGRVYEQYF.

V usage is TRBV27 and J usage is TRBJ1-5; no firm D call. Germline V gene sequence: CDR1 MNHEY, CDR2 SMNVEV (reference sequence). V shed 3 bases and J shed 4 bases, with 7 bases lying between them. This CDR3 has 13 residues. The DNA for the CDR3 is TGTGCCAGCAGTTTGCACAGAAATCAGCCCCAGCATTTT. Residues: CASSLHRNQPQHF.

This clone appeared once. This rearrangement joins TRBV7-2 to TRBJ2-7; possible D gene TRBD2, 5 bases. The CDR3 runs 14 residues. Germline V lookup: CDR1 SGHTA, CDR2 FQGNSA. The V and J ends lost 1 base and 5 bases respectively, with 12 bases between them. CDR3: CASSLVSSSHEQYF. The CDR3 DNA sequence: TGTGCCAGCAGCTTAGTTTCTAGCTCTCACGAGCAGTACTTC.

The chain combines TRBV30 with TRBJ2-2, with 9 bases that match TRBD2. CDR1 is GTSNPN and CDR2 is SVGIG in the germline V gene (reference sequence). The CDR3 is 14 amino acids. With V trimmed by 7 bases and J by 0 bases, 3 bases remained unmatched. The CDR3 protein is CASAGGANTGELFF. The DNA for the CDR3 is TGTGCCTCCGCGGGGGGGGCGAACACCGGGGAGCTGTTTTTT.

The chain carries TRBV7-2 and TRBJ1-6; 8 nucleotides agree with TRBD1. CDR1 and CDR2 (germline): SGHTA, FQGNSA. The V and J ends lost 8 bases and 3 bases, in that order; junction bases with no gene match: 6. This CDR3 spans 15 amino acids. CDR3 in amino acids: CASRTGRLYNSPLHF. CDR3 coding DNA: TGTGCCAGCCGGACAGGGCGCCTCTATAATTCACCCCTCCACTTT.

This chain uses TRBV4-1 with TRBJ2-5, with 7 bases matching TRBD2. Per the germline V gene, CDR1 is MGHRA and CDR2 is YSYEKL. The CDR3 covers 16 residues. The V segment lost 1 base and the J segment 5 bases; nucleotides outside the gene matches: 10. CDR3 sequence (DNA): TGCGCCAGCAGCCAAGGGTTTACCGGGGGGTATGAGACCCAGTACTTC. Its translation is CASSQGFTGGYETQYF.

This clone was counted a single time. The genes are TRBV6-5 and TRBJ2-5; no clear D. The tail of the sequence fits TRBJ2-7 better, so the J call may be wrong. The CDR3 contains 15 residues. CDR1 MNHEY and CDR2 SVGAGI come from the germline V gene. The CDR3 loop reads CASSSRGRRLYEQYF. The CDR3 nucleotides are TGTGCCAGCAGCTCGAGAGGCCGCAGACTCTACGAGCAGTACTTC.

The chain joins TRBV27 to TRBJ2-1; 8 bases are shared with TRBD2. Losses at the gene ends were 2 bases for V and 3 bases for J; bases not matched to a gene: 3. In germline, CDR1 is MNHEY, CDR2 SMNVEV (reference sequence). The CDR3 contains 15 residues. CDR3 in DNA: TGTGCCAGCAGTTTAAGCGGGAGAGTCTACAATGAGCAGTTCTTC. Protein product: CASSLSGRVYNEQFF.

The chain links TRBV7-2 to TRBJ2-3, with 14 bases lining up with TRBD2. The length of the CDR3 is 16 residues. CDR1 and CDR2 from the germline V gene are SGHTA and FQGNSA. The trim removed 5 bases at V and 2 bases at J, leaving 3 bases unmatched. Here the CDR3 reads CASSRTSGGNTDTQYF. DNA of the CDR3: TGTGCCAGCAGCAGGACTAGCGGGGGGAACACAGATACGCAGTATTTT.

This clone was observed a single time. The chain has TRBV5-5 and TRBJ1-1; no firm D call. V lost 0 bases and J 1 base, leaving 10 bases between the germline ends. Germline V gene data show CDR1 as SGHKS and CDR2 as YYEKEE (reference sequence). CDR3 size: 15 residues. CDR3 nucleotide sequence: TGTGCCAGCAGCTTGGGTCAGGTCGGGAACACTGAAGCTTTCTTT. The encoded protein is CASSLGQVGNTEAFF.

V gene TRBV7-2 combines with J gene TRBJ1-2; 9 nucleotides match TRBD1. The V gene's germline CDR1 is SGHTA and CDR2 FQGNSA. This CDR3 spans 15 amino acids. The junction had 8 bases not matched to a gene; V was cut back by 5 bases and J by 4 bases. For the CDR3, the DNA is TGTGCCAGCAGCCCGGGACAGGGTTTCGTCTATGGCTACACCTTC. Residues: CASSPGQGFVYGYTF.

The chain has TRBV5-1 and TRBJ2-7; 8 nucleotides align to TRBD1. CDR3 length equals 14 residues. Trimming cost V 4 bases and J 12 bases; bases outside gene matches: 15. From germline, CDR1 is SGHRS and CDR2 YFSETQ. CDR3 sequence (DNA): TGCGCCAGCAGCCTCCGGACAGGGCTCGAGGTCGGGTACTTC. This codes for CASSLRTGLEVGYF.

The rearrangement uses TRBV19 and TRBJ2-4; 9 nucleotides align to TRBD1. Germline lookup yields CDR1 LNHDA and CDR2 SQIVND (reference sequence). The ends lost 7 bases at V and 0 bases at J; junction bases unmatched: 4. The CDR3 loop spans 15 amino acids. The CDR3 sequence is CASIGTGRAKNIQYF. The CDR3 DNA follows: TGTGCCAGTATAGGGACAGGGAGAGCCAAAAACATTCAGTACTTC. Full variable domain (missing parts from reference TRBV19 and TRBJ2-4): DGGITQSPKYLFRKEGQNVTLSCEQNLNHDAMYWYRQDPGQGLRLIYYSQIVNDFQKGDIAEGYSVSREKKESFPLTVTSAQKNPTAFYLCASIGTGRAKNIQYFGAGTRLSVL.

The V call is TRBV7-2, the J call TRBJ1-6; tentative D call: TRBD1 (6 bases). The CDR3 extends over 12 amino acids. Trimming left V 8 bases short and J 4 bases short, with 6 bases between. The germline CDR1 and CDR2 sequences are SGHTA and FQGNSA. The CDR3 spells CASGQYNSPLHF. CDR3 nucleotide sequence: TGTGCCAGCGGACAGTATAATTCACCCCTCCACTTT.

The chain links TRBV7-9 to TRBJ1-1; perhaps TRBD1 as D (6 bases). CDR3 length: 12 amino acids. Germline CDR1 SEHNR, CDR2 FQNEAQ (reference sequence). With 5 bases removed from V and 3 bases from J, the gap between germline ends came to 7 bases. The CDR3 sequence: CASSAGDTEAFF. The DNA for the CDR3 is TGTGCCAGCAGCGCAGGGGACACTGAAGCTTTCTTT.

This clone has a single count. V and J are TRBV7-2 and TRBJ2-7, with D maybe TRBD1 (6 bases). The CDR3 loop spans 15 amino acids. Trimming took off 5 bases at V and 0 bases at J, with 14 bases between the two ends. Germline loops: CDR1 SGHTA, CDR2 FQGNSA. The CDR3 sequence is CASSRSTGISYEQYF. CDR3 DNA: TGTGCCAGCAGCCGGTCGACAGGAATCTCCTACGAGCAGTACTTC.